These 12 T cell receptor beta chains were sequenced from one sample in a study of blood T cell repertoires in COVID-19. TCRdb's table, derived via immunoSEQ multiplex PCR, lists solely in-frame clones and lacks some. The data show about 220,000 clones, less than 85% seen once. The sequenced material came from peripheral blood. These receptors came from a woman older than 75 with acute or convalescent COVID-19.

The chain is built from TRBV6-5 and TRBJ2-1, with unresolved D. The germline V and J ends were trimmed by 6 bases and 1 base, with 13 bases remaining between them. Germline loops: CDR1 MNHEY, CDR2 SVGAGI. The CDR3 covers 15 residues. The CDR3 DNA reads as TGTGCCAGCAGCTTTGACACGACATCCTACAATGAGCAGTTCTTC. It specifies CASSFDTTSYNEQFF.

CDR3 residues: CASSLDRLSSYEQYF. CDR3 nucleotide sequence: TGTGCCAGCAGCTTAGACCGACTCAGCTCCTACGAGCAGTACTTC. This sequence joins TRBV11-3 and TRBJ2-7; D remains ambiguous. This CDR3 is built from 15 residues. Germline loops: CDR1 SGHNT, CDR2 YENEEA. V shed 0 bases and J shed 0 bases, with 9 bases lying between them.

V gene TRBV7-2 combines with J gene TRBJ1-1, with D maybe TRBD1 (6 bases). CDR1 is SGHTA and CDR2 is FQGNSA in the germline V gene. The CDR3 sequence is 14 residues long. V lost 1 base to trimming and J lost 4 bases, with 10 bases between them. The CDR3 sequence: CASSLDRVVTEAFF. The CDR3 DNA follows: TGTGCCAGCAGCTTAGACAGGGTGGTCACTGAAGCTTTCTTT.

This rearrangement joins TRBV12-3 or TRBV12-4 to TRBJ1-3; D unclear. The V gene lost 5 bases and the J gene lost 5 bases, with 4 bases spanning the gap. The CDR3 runs 11 residues. DNA of the CDR3: TGTGCCAGCAGTCCTCGAAACACCATATATTTT. It translates to CASSPRNTIYF.

The CDR3 sequence is CASSLRARGYGYTF. CDR3 nucleotides: TGTGCCAGCAGTTTGCGGGCCAGGGGTTATGGCTACACCTTC. The chain has TRBV28 and TRBJ1-2; TRBD1 might be the D (6 bases). Germline V gene lookup returns CDR1 MDHEN and CDR2 SYDVKM. The V gene lost 3 bases and the J gene lost 5 bases, with 13 bases spanning the gap. The CDR3 totals 14 residues.

V gene TRBV3-1 (or the pseudogene TRBV3-2) combines with J gene TRBJ2-2, with 13 bases that match TRBD2. V shed 3 bases, J shed 3 bases, and the junction held 4 bases outside the gene matches. The CDR3 contains 17 residues. Per the germline V gene, CDR1 is LGHDT and CDR2 is YNNKEL (reference sequence). The CDR3 reads CASSHLGLAGDTGELFF. The CDR3 DNA follows: TGTGCCAGCAGCCACCTCGGACTAGCGGGGGACACCGGGGAGCTGTTTTTT.

The chain uses TRBV19 and TRBJ1-2; 7 bases fit TRBD1. Germline CDR1 reads LNHDA; CDR2 reads SQIVND (reference sequence). V lost 5 bases, J lost 4 bases, and 7 bases stayed unmatched. The CDR3 extends over 14 amino acids. CDR3 sequence reads: CASSSPRDSYGYTF. The CDR3 region has the DNA TGTGCCAGTAGTTCCCCCCGGGACAGCTATGGCTACACCTTC. Together with reference TRBV19 and TRBJ1-2, the CDR3 gives the full variable domain: DGGITQSPKYLFRKEGQNVTLSCEQNLNHDAMYWYRQDPGQGLRLIYYSQIVNDFQKGDIAEGYSVSREKKESFPLTVTSAQKNPTAFYLCASSSPRDSYGYTFGSGTRLTVV.

The chain joins TRBV6-2 or TRBV6-3 to TRBJ1-5, with D possibly being TRBD1 (6 bases). The ends were cut back, 5 bases at V and 6 bases at J, with 20 bases in the middle. This CDR3 spans 16 amino acids. From germline, CDR1 is MNHEY and CDR2 SVGEGT. CDR3 nucleotides: TGTGCCAGCAGTGACCCGTCGGCAGGGGCAGGTCAGCCCCAGCATTTT. It codes for CASSDPSAGAGQPQHF.

J is TRBJ2-1 and V is TRBV5-4; 11 bases align to TRBD1. Per germline, CDR1 SGHNT and CDR2 YYREEE (reference sequence). V gave up 0 bases and J gave up 5 bases; unmatched junction bases: 4. CDR3 length: 16 amino acids. CDR3 amino acids: CASSLAPGQGDNEQFF. Here the CDR3 DNA reads TGTGCCAGCAGCTTGGCCCCGGGACAGGGGGACAATGAGCAGTTCTTC.

The chain is built from TRBV5-4 and TRBJ1-1; no clear D gene. CDR1 and CDR2 from the germline V gene are SGHNT and YYREEE (reference sequence). The length of the CDR3 is 13 residues. The ends were cut back, 0 bases at V and 8 bases at J, with 11 bases in the middle. CDR3 coding DNA: TGTGCCAGCAGCTTGGACGGTTTTAAAGAAGCTTTCTTT. Protein product: CASSLDGFKEAFF.

The gene calls are TRBV7-8 and TRBJ1-6, with D tentatively TRBD1 (6 bases). V lost 0 bases, J lost 10 bases, and 10 bases lay in between. Germline V gene lookup returns CDR1 SGHVS and CDR2 FQNEAQ. The CDR3 has 14 residues. Here the CDR3 reads CASSLAQGQSPLHF. As DNA, the CDR3 is TGTGCCAGCAGCTTAGCGCAGGGGCAGTCACCCCTCCACTTT. The complete variable domain, with remaining parts taken from reference TRBV7-8 and TRBJ1-6, reads GAGVSQSPRYKVAKRGQDVALRCDPISGHVSLFWYQQALGQGPEFLTYFQNEAQLDKSGLPSDRFFAERPEGSVSTLKIQRTQQEDSAVYLCASSLAQGQSPLHFGNGTRLTVT.

The gene calls are TRBV2 and TRBJ1-4; D remains unclear. The CDR3 length is 13 residues. Germline V gives CDR1 SNHLY, CDR2 FYNNEI. Trimming shortened V by 7 bases and J by 0 bases, and 6 bases separated the two germline ends. The CDR3 reads CASKTSTNEKLFF. In nucleotides, the CDR3 is TGTGCCAGCAAGACATCAACTAATGAAAAACTGTTTTTT.